These 9 T cell receptor beta chains originate from one sample sequenced in a study of chemoradiotherapy in HPV16-positive cancers (dated by TCRdb to 2022 to 2024). Library preparation employed the immunoSEQ multiplex PCR assay. This is the immuneACCESS table as TCRdb keeps it, with only in-frame sequences that have V and J called. A part of the clones is gone; compared with another copy, unresolved V genes explain less than half, and the rest is unexplained. In this sample the table shows about 20,000 clones, around 87% of which occur a single time. The biggest ten clones account for less than 2.5% of the sample. Sequenced material: blood, taken from a patient who underwent chemoradiotherapy. The origin of the receptors is a human donor with HPV-associated anogenital cancer.

The CDR3 sequence is CASRNLNTFPYEQYF. The CDR3 region has the DNA TGTGCCAGCAGAAACCTCAACACGTTCCCCTACGAGCAGTACTTC. J is TRBJ2-7 and V is TRBV6-6; the D is unclear. Germline CDR1 MNHNY, CDR2 SVGAGI (reference sequence). This CDR3 region has 15 residues. The V end was cut by 6 bases, the J end by 2 bases, with 17 bases between.

This clone was detected only a few times. V gene TRBV6-5 combines with J gene TRBJ2-7; perhaps TRBD1 as D (5 bases). V was shortened by 5 bases and J by 5 bases, with 19 bases between the two germline ends. Germline V gene lookup returns CDR1 MNHEY and CDR2 SVGAGI. This CDR3 has 15 amino acids. CDR3 nucleotides: TGTGCCAGCAGTCGGCAGGGTCCTCTTGGCGACGAGCAGTACTTC. It translates to CASSRQGPLGDEQYF.

The CDR3 loop reads CASSLAYQETQYF. Written as DNA, the CDR3 is TGTGCCAGCTCACTAGCGTACCAAGAGACCCAGTACTTC. This chain connects TRBV2 to TRBJ2-5; 7 nucleotides match TRBD2. Trimming removed 8 bases from V and 0 bases from J; junction bases left unmatched: 3. From germline, CDR1 is SNHLY and CDR2 FYNNEI. The CDR3 has 13 residues.

The chain has TRBV7-9 and TRBJ1-2; D perhaps matches TRBD1 (5 bases). This CDR3 contains 15 residues. CDR1 and CDR2 from the germline V gene are SEHNR and FQNEAQ (reference sequence). V dropped 2 bases and J dropped 3 bases, with 13 bases sitting between them. The CDR3 protein is CASSLQGPIDYGYTF. The DNA of the CDR3 is TGTGCCAGCAGCTTACAGGGCCCTATTGACTATGGCTACACCTTC.

The rearrangement uses TRBV18 and TRBJ2-3; D possibly corresponds to TRBD2 (6 bases). The V end was cut by 0 bases, the J end by 1 base, with 11 bases between. Germline lookup yields CDR1 KGHSH and CDR2 LQKENI. The CDR3 is made up of 16 amino acids. As DNA, the CDR3 is TGTGCCAGCTCACCACCGTTACTAGCTGGCACAGATACGCAGTATTTT. Its protein product is CASSPPLLAGTDTQYF.

This sequence joins TRBV9 and TRBJ2-7; maybe TRBD2 (7 bases). CDR3 length: 15 amino acids. Germline V gene lookup returns CDR1 SGDLS and CDR2 YYNGEE. Trimming stripped 0 bases from V and 7 bases from J, with 17 bases between. CDR3 protein: CASSVEGGPRREQYF. The CDR3 bases are TGTGCCAGCAGCGTAGAGGGGGGGCCACGTCGGGAGCAGTACTTC.

V is TRBV28 and J is TRBJ1-2; D remains unclear. This CDR3 region has 14 residues. V was pared by 3 bases and J by 5 bases, with 13 bases between. Germline values: CDR1 MDHEN, CDR2 SYDVKM. DNA of the CDR3: TGTGCCAGCAGTTTTTCATCGACATGGTATGGCTACACCTTC. Amino acids: CASSFSSTWYGYTF.

The chain couples TRBV6-5 to TRBJ1-1; 9 nucleotides agree with TRBD1. This CDR3 comprises 13 residues. From germline, CDR1 is MNHEY and CDR2 SVGAGI. V gave up 6 bases and J gave up 11 bases; unmatched junction bases: 10. CDR3 nucleotides: TGTGCCAGCAGATCTACAGGGGGCGCATGGGCTTTCTTT. This gives the protein CASRSTGGAWAFF.

The V and J genes are TRBV27 and TRBJ2-1; 9 bases line up with TRBD2. The CDR3 is made up of 12 amino acids. Germline CDR1 is MNHEY and CDR2 is SMNVEV (reference sequence). V shed 10 bases, J shed 7 bases, and the junction held 5 bases outside the gene matches. This chain's CDR3 is CATLAGVNEQFF. CDR3 DNA: TGTGCCACTTTAGCGGGAGTAAATGAGCAGTTCTTC.